This T cell receptor (beta chain) was sequenced for a study of T cells after yellow fever vaccination. The V gene end was trimmed by 1 base and the J gene end by 3 bases; junction bases not matched to a gene: 1. Germline V gene data show CDR1 as DFQATT and CDR2 as SNEGSKA (reference sequence). This CDR3 is 13 amino acids long. TCRdb redid the calling of the 5' RACE reads with MiXCR, one entry per CDR3 protein. The sample includes more than 450,000 distinct CDR3 sequences, 20% to 25% of them seen just once. The source is a man between 18 and 35 years old who received the YFV17D yellow fever vaccine. J is TRBJ2-5 and V is TRBV20-1; 8 nucleotides line up with TRBD2. The sequencing used PBMCs, collected less than 25 days after the first yellow fever vaccination. The CDR3 coding sequence is TGCAGTGCTAGAGGGGGACTAGAAGAGACCCAGTACTTC. It is translated as CSARGGLEETQYF.